This T cell receptor beta chain was obtained from a study of cytomegalovirus exposure and HLA in healthy donors listed by TCRdb under 2017. Regarding the complete study: According to an earlier analysis of several hundred of the donors, roughly 180 million T cells yielded over 90 million unique TCR beta sequences and around 280 Gb of sequence data. Across roughly 420 genotyped donors of the cohort, an average of approximately 200,000 unique TCR beta nucleotide sequences per donor were sequenced, and 15% to 20% of those sequences were non-productive. A later analysis re-analyzed previously published TCR beta repertoires from 666 donors and added high-resolution HLA genotyping to study TCR occurrence patterns. The study was designed to test whether signatures of past pathogen exposure could be identified by cataloging public T cell receptors. Donor age, sex, ethnicity and CMV serostatus were collected together with the repertoire data. A separate validation cohort of over 95 different subjects was used in addition to the approximately 700-subject first cohort. The number of donors typed differed by locus, with about 629-630 for A, B, C, DRB1 and DQB1, 522 for DQA1, some 570 for DPA1, and approximately 470 for DPB1. An earlier analysis of 450 to 750 of the donors used high-throughput TCR beta sequencing to judge whether each TCR beta V gene segment behaved as functional or pseudogenic. The genetic ancestry cluster associated with self-reported Caucasian donors included about 84% of the 398 genotyped donors. A later genetic analysis took genome-wide SNP genotypes for about three fifths of the roughly 700 donors and used that subset as a discovery cohort. Several DR-DQ haplotypes were handled as single units for association and clustering, since linkage in the cohort was strong. All discovery cohort repertoires had been generated using a single sequencing platform. HLA typing included class I and class II loci at four-digit resolution. To predict cytomegalovirus infection status, the study brought together high-throughput TCR immunosequencing, statistical association of individual TCRs with disease status, and machine learning. Using immunosequencing, the study profiled T cell repertoires from fewer than 700 subjects and related those repertoires to cytomegalovirus serostatus. An early release covering over 500 HLA-typed donors comprised 250 to 350 gigabases of sequencing data and tens of millions of unique TCR sequences. In the later analysis, no new phenotypic data were used to find candidate immune exposures; instead, reliance was placed on TCR beta sequences and their occurrence across donors.

The cohort comprised some 730 healthy bone marrow donors. All cohort members were sampled while nominally healthy, although unrecorded immune exposures were likely present. The donor tested CMV seronegative and was one of the 352 seronegative cohort members. A peripheral blood sample was provided by each donor, and peripheral blood mononuclear cells were used for TCR beta sequencing. The Qiagen DNeasy Blood Extraction Kit was used to extract genomic DNA from the blood cell samples. To prepare the library, the immunoSEQ multiplex PCR assay was applied. A mixture of 60 forward primers for TCR Vbeta segments and 13 reverse primers for TCR Jbeta segments was used in the multiplex PCR. The CDR3 region of rearranged TCR beta genes was amplified from genomic DNA with a multiplex PCR assay. The Illumina HiSeq System was used to sequence the amplified TCR beta libraries as 87-base-pair reads. The authors processed their data as follows. In a later analysis, tens of millions of unique TCR beta chains were counted across the 500 to 700 repertoires, and approximately 11 million of these chains were shared by at least two donors. To remove PCR and sequencing errors, raw reads were error-corrected and collapsed into unique sequences using a nearest-neighbor algorithm that merged closely related sequences. CDR3 sequences were aligned to IMGT reference sequences to assign V, D and J gene segments. Each retained sequence needed at least a six-nucleotide match to both a V gene segment and a J gene segment. A rearrangement counted as productive if the CDR3 had no stop codons and remained in frame with V and J, and every other rearrangement counted as non-productive. Following IMGT convention, CDR3 was defined as the stretch from the second conserved V-encoded cysteine to the conserved J-encoded phenylalanine. The earlier analysis of approximately 590 of the donors excluded any sequence lacking an unambiguous match to a single V gene segment. In an earlier analysis of approximately 550 of the donors, V segments were called functional above 56.7% productive rearrangements and were called segregating when the between-donor standard deviation exceeded 5%. A statistical classification framework was built to diagnose cytomegalovirus status from the catalog of TCR beta chain sequences. V and J gene assignment, in a later analysis, came from comparing TCR nucleotide sequences with IMGT/GENE-DB human TR gene sequences. In a later analysis, CDR3 sequences and most-parsimonious VDJ recombination scenarios were assigned using the TCRdist pipeline. A later analysis defined each TCR beta chain by its CDR3 amino acid sequence plus V-gene family, and excluded reads lacking a unique V-gene family. In a later analysis, 500 to 650 highly shared, low-generation-probability nucleotide sequences were removed to address suspected cross-contamination and a sequencing artifact. For each public chain, a later analysis derived a clonal expansion index from normalized ranks of inferred template counts within each repertoire. In a later analysis, generation probabilities were computed with a VDJ recombination model fitted to out-of-frame rearrangements, and the resulting probabilities were checked against IGoR. In a later analysis, TCR-TCR, TCR-HLA and TCR-CMV co-occurrence was scored with hypergeometric tests, and a repertoire-size bias correction was applied to TCR pairs. To estimate false discovery rates, a later analysis permuted the HLA or CMV assignments 20 times. In a later analysis, co-occurring TCRs were grouped using DBSCAN, with TCRdist sequence similarity added in when clustering inside HLA-allele-positive subsets. Repertoires with fewer than 30,000 or more than 120,000 public chains, plus five repertoires with anomalous nucleotide sharing, were excluded from co-occurrence clustering. In its TCRdb copy, this immuneACCESS table keeps in-frame sequences only and misses some clones. Where compared with another copy, unresolved V genes explain less than half of these, and the others have no known cause. V and J calls and clone size are given by that table; D and trimming were obtained from the DNA. This sample holds about 130,000 clones; just under 85% were observed only once. 2.5% to 3.5% of the sample belongs to the ten largest clones.

Overall study results and their limits: A later analysis found that HLA-associated TCR beta chains were more clonally expanded and had lower generation probabilities than equally common non-associated chains. A further reported finding was that TCR beta sequences accurately predicted the HLA-A and HLA-B alleles for most subjects in the first cohort. Because HLA typing was unavailable for some donors at each locus, only the typed subset was used in association tests. According to a later analysis, TCR association rates differed among HLA loci, with DRB1 alleles showing the most associated TCRs and HLA-C alleles showing the fewest. At a false discovery rate of 0.05, a later analysis linked approximately 18,000 TCR beta sequences to specific HLA alleles. In a later analysis, most CMV-associated TCR beta chains were found to appear HLA-restricted, with HLA associations seemingly driven largely by CMV exposure. An earlier analysis of 450 to 750 of the donors showed that most TCR beta V segments appeared in productive rearrangements either about 87% or about 30% of the time, which broadly matched IMGT annotations. The only immune exposure information available for the cohort was CMV serostatus. V-gene and J-gene trimming of TCR beta chains was associated with a missense DCLRE1C variant in a later genetic analysis, and the association was replicated in an independent cohort. Correlated functional status among segregating V segments might reflect linkage disequilibrium, but an unknown experimental factor could not be ruled out. The study gave a list of more than 150 TCR beta chains associated with cytomegalovirus. Strong co-occurrence of HLA alleles, especially DR and DQ, made assigning TCR associations to individual alleles difficult. This cohort had only TCR beta chains sequenced, and the lack of alpha or paired-chain data limited which features could be detected. The classifier was reported to diagnose cytomegalovirus status with high specificity and sensitivity in both the original and validation cohorts. According to a later analysis, parvovirus B19, influenza, CMV and Epstein-Barr virus appeared linked to several top co-occurrence clusters. Across donors, most TCR sequences were observed very rarely, whereas some public TCRs were present in many individuals. In vitro tests confirmed that three of the cytomegalovirus-associated TCR beta chains recognize cytomegalovirus antigens. Because counts were too low, seventeen rarely observed V segments, including chromosome 9 orphons, were excluded from the earlier analysis of 587 of the donors. Some IMGT-functional V segments, including TRBV6-2 and TRBV6-3, could not be distinguished by the 87-base-pair reads and were therefore excluded. A cluster of highly shared sequence variants was judged likely to be a technical artifact of the sequencing pipeline. The presence/absence analyses assumed that sequencing depth was roughly uniform across donors, and that assumption may not be true. The authors suggested that the approach could potentially be extended to other disease states and immunological phenotypes. According to a later genetic analysis, donors in an Asian-associated ancestry cluster had fewer N-insertions in productive TCRs than the roughly 670-donor mean.

The CDR3 numbers 13 residues from cysteine through phenylalanine. Only the CDR3 DNA is retained, 39 bases long and in frame from the first base. CDR1 and CDR2, per the germline V gene, are SGHRS and YFSETQ. The junction shows trimming of 4 bases on V and 4 bases on J, plus 11 bases between the germline ends. About this clone itself: It has no known antigen specificity. Per-base quality was not reported, and no clone a single base away is much larger than it.

The sequence was collected from a boy aged 2-15 years in good health and CMV-seronegative. Input material: PBMCs. The sequence joins TRBV5-1 to TRBJ1-2, with the D segment identity uncertain. The nucleotide sequence reads TGCGCCAGCAGCCGGGATCAGGTCTATGGCTACACCTTC. It is translated as CASSRDQVYGYTF. The CDR3, completed at both ends by the reference TRBV5-1 and TRBJ1-2 genes, gives the full variable domain KAGVTQTPRYLIKTRGQQVTLSCSPISGHRSVSWYQQTPGQGLQFLFEYFSETQRNKGNFPGRFSGRQFSNSRSEMNVSTLELGDSALYLCASSRDQVYGYTFGSGTRLTVV.